A selection of T cell receptor beta chains follows, all from one sample in a study of T cells in tuberculosis. Here immunoSEQ multiplex PCR was the method, and the copy in TCRdb shows in-frame clones only, minus some. The profile shows tens of thousands of clones, roughly 93% of them singletons. Sequences were derived from PBMCs, sampled at tuberculosis diagnosis. These receptors were collected from an adult with tuberculosis. Each CDR3 is given with its conserved first and last residue. The order of the fields is D gene, J gene, V gene, CDR3 protein, CDR3 DNA. A D gene is named only where the DNA matches it firmly.

TRBD1,TRBJ2-7,TRBV27,CASSFSGQNYEQYF,TGTGCCAGCAGCTTTTCGGGACAGAACTACGAGCAGTACTTC
NA,TRBJ2-3,TRBV2,CASRQDHTDTQYF,TGTGCCAGCCGACAGGACCACACAGATACGCAGTATTTT
TRBD2,TRBJ2-1,TRBV5-1,CASSPTRGLAYNEQFF,TGCGCCAGCAGCCCGACCCGAGGACTAGCCTACAATGAGCAGTTCTTC
NA,TRBJ1-1,TRBV15,CATSSRQVNTEAFF,TGTGCCACCAGCAGCCGACAGGTAAACACTGAAGCTTTCTTT
TRBD2,TRBJ2-3,TRBV15,CATSRSSIAGGRTDTQYF,TGTGCCACCAGCAGAAGTTCCATAGCGGGAGGGAGGACAGATACGCAGTATTTT
TRBD2,TRBJ2-7,TRBV30,CAWRAGTSGGAEQYF,TGTGCCTGGAGGGCCGGGACTAGCGGGGGGGCCGAGCAGTACTTC
TRBD1,TRBJ2-1,TRBV10-1,CASSLGTVENNEQFF,TGCGCCAGCAGCCTAGGGACAGTGGAGAACAATGAGCAGTTCTTC
TRBD2,TRBJ2-1,TRBV27,CASSFWTSGGHSYNEQFF,TGTGCCAGCAGTTTTTGGACTAGCGGGGGGCACTCCTACAATGAGCAGTTCTTC
TRBD2,TRBJ2-2,TRBV9,CASSLGLAGLNTGELFF,TGTGCCAGCAGCCTAGGACTAGCGGGACTGAACACCGGGGAGCTGTTTTTT
NA,TRBJ1-6,TRBV5-6,CASSHRTEGYSPLHF,TGTGCCAGCAGCCACCGGACGGAGGGATATTCACCCCTCCACTTT
TRBD2,TRBJ2-5,TRBV19,CASSSGLAELETQYF,TGTGCCAGTAGTTCGGGACTAGCGGAACTGGAGACCCAGTACTTC
NA,TRBJ1-1,TRBV28,CASRDTQGYTEAFF,TGTGCCAGCAGGGACACACAGGGATACACTGAAGCTTTCTTT
TRBD1,TRBJ1-4,TRBV4-1,CASSQDKDRGNEKLFF,TGCGCCAGCAGCCAAGATAAAGACAGGGGTAATGAAAAACTGTTTTTT
TRBD1,TRBJ2-7,TRBV19,CASSMGQGITYEQYF,TGTGCCAGTAGTATGGGACAGGGGATAACCTACGAGCAGTACTTC
NA,TRBJ1-2,TRBV11-2,CASSFGYGYTF,TGTGCCAGCAGCTTCGGCTATGGCTACACCTTC
NA,TRBJ1-1,TRBV7-9,CASSLGAGMNTEAFF,TGTGCCAGCAGCTTAGGGGCAGGGATGAACACTGAAGCTTTCTTT
TRBD1,TRBJ2-2,TRBV10-1,CASRRGQDTGELFF,TGCGCCAGCAGGAGGGGGCAGGACACCGGGGAGCTGTTTTTT
TRBD1,TRBJ2-7,TRBV2,CASSEGDRSSYEQYF,TGTGCCAGCAGTGAAGGGGACAGGAGCTCCTACGAGCAGTACTTC
TRBD2,TRBJ2-3,TRBV6-1,CASSEAGTSGRGDTQYF,TGTGCCAGCAGTGAAGCGGGAACTAGCGGGAGGGGAGATACGCAGTATTTT
TRBD1,TRBJ2-5,TRBV13,CASSPPDRGQEETQYF,TGTGCCAGCAGCCCCCCTGACAGGGGGCAGGAGGAGACCCAGTACTTC
TRBD2,TRBJ2-3,TRBV4-1,CASSQAVAGGGDTQYF,TGCGCCAGCAGCCAAGCTGTAGCGGGGGGTGGGGATACGCAGTATTTT
TRBD1,TRBJ2-7,TRBV6-1,CASGGQGPSEQYF,TGTGCCAGCGGGGGACAGGGCCCCTCCGAGCAGTACTTC
TRBD2,TRBJ2-3,TRBV18,CASSPGGAGVGGDTQYF,TGTGCCAGCTCACCAGGAGGAGCGGGAGTAGGAGGAGATACGCAGTATTTT
NA,TRBJ2-7,TRBV27,CASRGGIVYEQYF,TGTGCCAGTCGTGGGGGGATTGTCTACGAGCAGTACTTC
NA,TRBJ2-7,TRBV28,CASSLDEGVSYEQYF,TGTGCCAGCAGCTTAGACGAGGGGGTCTCCTACGAGCAGTACTTC
TRBD1,TRBJ1-1,TRBV5-1,CASSPGTGVNTEAFF,TGCGCCAGCAGCCCCGGGACAGGGGTTAACACTGAAGCTTTCTTT
NA,TRBJ1-5,TRBV10-3,CAISEGRDQPQHF,TGTGCCATCAGTGAGGGCAGGGATCAGCCCCAGCATTTT
TRBD1,TRBJ2-3,TRBV7-9,CASRKGTAHTDTQYF,TGTGCCAGCAGGAAGGGGACAGCACATACAGATACGCAGTATTTT
NA,TRBJ2-3,TRBV19,CASSPAGRITDTQYF,TGTGCCAGTAGTCCGGCGGGACGCATCACAGATACGCAGTATTTT
TRBD1,TRBJ1-2,TRBV19,CASSSRDRGLSYGYTF,TGTGCCAGTAGTAGCCGGGACAGGGGGCTTAGCTATGGCTACACCTTC
NA,TRBJ2-7,TRBV5-1,CASSWGDEQYF,TGCGCCAGCAGCTGGGGGGACGAGCAGTACTTC
TRBD1,TRBJ1-5,TRBV7-9,CASSPGQGLNQPQHF,TGTGCCAGCAGCCCGGGACAGGGGCTAAATCAGCCCCAGCATTTT
NA,TRBJ1-3,TRBV2,CASSEESRNTIYF,TGTGCCAGCAGTGAAGAATCTAGAAACACCATATATTTT
TRBD2,TRBJ2-1,TRBV10-2,CASSVQTSGRTSYNEQFF,TGCGCCAGCAGTGTACAGACTAGCGGGCGAACCTCCTACAATGAGCAGTTCTTC
NA,TRBJ2-5,TRBV28,CASSSPAARVQETQYF,TGTGCCAGCAGTTCTCCCGCGGCCCGGGTCCAAGAGACCCAGTACTTC
NA,TRBJ1-1,TRBV27,CASSLRGGGYSNTEAFF,TGTGCCAGCAGTTTAAGGGGTGGGGGGTATTCGAACACTGAAGCTTTCTTT
NA,TRBJ1-3,TRBV6-5,CASSPGEIGNTIYF,TGTGCCAGCAGCCCAGGGGAAATTGGAAACACCATATATTTT
TRBD1,TRBJ2-3,TRBV5-1,CASSSSTGGRDTQYF,TGCGCCAGCAGCTCATCGACAGGGGGCAGGGATACGCAGTATTTT
NA,TRBJ2-6,TRBV7-3,CASSAGDWVSGANVLTF,TGTGCCAGCAGTGCCGGGGACTGGGTCTCTGGGGCCAACGTCCTGACTTTC
TRBD2,TRBJ2-7,TRBV18,CASSPSEVAGGHEQYF,TGTGCCAGCTCACCAAGTGAGGTAGCGGGAGGCCACGAGCAGTACTTC
NA,TRBJ1-2,TRBV28,CASTAVGYGYTF,TGTGCCAGCACTGCGGTGGGCTATGGCTACACCTTC
TRBD1,TRBJ1-1,TRBV11-2,CASSDGQGLNTEAFF,TGTGCCAGCAGCGACGGACAGGGCCTGAACACTGAAGCTTTCTTT
NA,TRBJ2-5,TRBV29-1,CSVVGGVETQYF,TGCAGCGTTGTAGGGGGTGTCGAGACCCAGTACTTC
TRBD1,TRBJ2-3,TRBV6-6,CASSPGQGTDTQYF,TGTGCCAGCAGTCCCGGACAGGGCACAGATACGCAGTATTTT
NA,TRBJ2-1,TRBV2,CASSVASYTSEQFF,TGTGCCAGCAGTGTGGCTTCCTATACTAGTGAGCAGTTCTTC
NA,TRBJ1-2,TRBV5-1,CASSLLLGEDYGYTF,TGCGCCAGCAGCTTGCTATTAGGGGAGGACTATGGCTACACCTTC
TRBD1,TRBJ1-1,TRBV28,CASRTGTGAEAFF,TGTGCCAGCAGGACCGGGACAGGGGCTGAAGCTTTCTTT
TRBD2,TRBJ2-7,TRBV27,CATMGREAPWEYF,TGTGCCACGATGGGGCGGGAGGCGCCTTGGGAGTACTTC
NA,TRBJ2-3,TRBV5-1,CASSPRGSTDTQYF,TGCGCCAGCAGCCCTCGAGGGTCCACAGATACGCAGTATTTT
NA,TRBJ1-2,TRBV6-5,CASSYEANYGYTF,TGTGCCAGCAGTTACGAGGCTAACTATGGCTACACCTTC
NA,TRBJ1-5,TRBV4-1,CASSQEGDYSNQPQHF,TGCGCCAGCAGCCAAGAAGGGGACTATAGCAATCAGCCCCAGCATTTT
NA,TRBJ2-7,TRBV9,CASSALGGGEQYF,TGTGCCAGCAGCGCCCTAGGGGGGGGCGAGCAGTACTTC
NA,TRBJ2-7,TRBV18,CASSEGSPYEQYF,TGTGCCAGCTCAGAGGGCAGTCCCTACGAGCAGTACTTC
NA,TRBJ2-2,TRBV5-1,CASASGGELFF,TGCGCCAGCGCTTCGGGCGGGGAGCTGTTTTTT
TRBD1,TRBJ2-7,TRBV5-6,CASSLVPGQDHYEQYF,TGTGCCAGCAGCTTGGTCCCAGGACAGGACCATTACGAGCAGTACTTC
NA,TRBJ1-5,TRBV27,CASRHRELGPQHF,TGTGCCAGCAGGCACAGGGAGTTGGGGCCCCAGCATTTT